The 19 T cell receptor beta chains given below trace back to one sample, sequenced in a study of beta chain features in type 1 diabetes. Every isolated RNA sample was fully reverse transcribed, so sequencing captured expressed TCRB transcripts. Here immunoSEQ multiplex PCR was the method, and the copy in TCRdb shows in-frame clones only, minus some. The sample has over 120,000 clones, 10% seen once; the top ten hold 1.3%. Source material: naive CD4+ T cells from blood. The receptors come from a man younger than 35 in good health.

This clone has only a few counts. The gene calls are TRBV10-3 and TRBJ1-2; D gene unclear. CDR1 and CDR2 from the germline V gene are ENHRY and SYGVKD. The CDR3 has 13 residues. Trimming left V 3 bases short and J 2 bases short, with 7 bases between. CDR3 region: CAISDGGNYGYTF. CDR3 bases: TGTGCCATCAGTGATGGCGGAAACTATGGCTACACCTTC.

This clone was observed a few times. The V gene is TRBV7-3, the J gene TRBJ2-3; the match to TRBD2 covers 12 bases. The V and J ends lost 5 bases and 0 bases, in that order; junction bases with no gene match: 12. The CDR3 sequence is 19 residues long. CDR1 and CDR2 from the germline V gene are SGHTA and FQGTGA. This CDR3 is CASSPRLAGEDTSTDTQYF. The CDR3 coding sequence is TGTGCCAGCAGCCCAAGACTAGCGGGGGAAGATACTAGCACAGATACGCAGTATTTT.

The chain combines TRBV7-9 with TRBJ1-1; 10 bases match TRBD1. The CDR3 is made up of 15 amino acids. V was pared by 5 bases and J by 1 base, with 4 bases of the junction left unmatched. Germline lookup yields CDR1 SEHNR and CDR2 FQNEAQ (reference sequence). The CDR3 sequence: CASSVRQGANTEAFF. CDR3 DNA sequence: TGTGCCAGCAGCGTAAGACAGGGGGCGAACACTGAAGCTTTCTTT.

The V gene is TRBV4-1, the J gene TRBJ2-3; D perhaps matches TRBD1 (5 bases). Between the trimmed V and J ends, which lost 2 bases and 7 bases, there was a span of 13 bases. This CDR3 has 14 amino acids. Germline CDR1 MGHRA, CDR2 YSYEKL. CDR3 in DNA: TGCGCCAGCAGCCAATTCTACCGACAGTATACGCAGTATTTT. Protein sequence: CASSQFYRQYTQYF.

The rearrangement joins TRBV6-5 to TRBJ2-1, with D maybe TRBD1 (7 bases). This CDR3 is built from 14 residues. Germline values: CDR1 MNHEY, CDR2 SVGAGI. Trimming removed 5 bases from V and 5 bases from J, with 13 bases in between. In DNA, the CDR3 is TGTGCCAGCAGTACCCGCAGGGGGGACAATGAGCAGTTCTTC. The encoded protein is CASSTRRGDNEQFF.

This clone occurred a few times. The V call is TRBV6-6, the J call TRBJ1-2, with D possibly being TRBD1 (6 bases). The CDR3 spans 15 residues. Germline lookup yields CDR1 MNHNY and CDR2 SVGAGI (reference sequence). The V gene lost 2 bases and the J gene lost 6 bases, with 16 bases spanning the gap. In nucleotides, the CDR3 is TGTGCCAGCAGTTACCCCGATCAAGGGGGGGATGGCTACACCTTC. Encoded protein: CASSYPDQGGDGYTF.

This clone was seen only a few times. The identical CDR3 is also encoded by other nucleotide sequences in the sample. The chain uses TRBV9 and TRBJ2-1, with a weak D call TRBD1 (7 bases). V was cut by 2 bases and J by 2 bases, with 11 bases left in between. This CDR3 has 15 residues. Germline assignment: CDR1 SGDLS and CDR2 YYNGEE. In DNA form, the CDR3 reads TGTGCCAGCAGCGTGGGAGGACAGGCCTACAATGAGCAGTTCTTC. This sequence encodes CASSVGGQAYNEQFF.

The CDR3 DNA sequence: TGTGCCAGCAGCTTCCAATATGAGCAGTTCTTC. This gives the protein CASSFQYEQFF. The chain is built from TRBV7-2 and TRBJ2-1; D unclear. This CDR3 is built from 11 residues. Trimming stripped 3 bases from V and 8 bases from J, with 5 bases between. Germline loops: CDR1 SGHTA, CDR2 FQGNSA.

This chain uses TRBV15 with TRBJ2-1; D ambiguous. Trimming removed 0 bases at V and 1 base at J, with 7 bases between. Germline CDR1 reads LNHNV; CDR2 reads YYDKDF (reference sequence). The CDR3 is 15 amino acids. The CDR3 region has the DNA TGTGCCACCAGCAGAGATGCACAGTCCTACAATGAGCAGTTCTTC. Translation gives CATSRDAQSYNEQFF.

The rearrangement joins TRBV7-3 to TRBJ2-3; tentatively, D is TRBD1 (6 bases). From germline, CDR1 is SGHTA and CDR2 FQGTGA. CDR3 length: 14 amino acids. Trimming removed 5 bases at V and 6 bases at J, with 15 bases between. CDR3 bases: TGTGCCAGCAGCACGGGAATCACAGGGGATACGCAGTATTTT. Its translation is CASSTGITGDTQYF.

This clone was seen ten or more times. V usage is TRBV10-3 and J usage is TRBJ2-4, with 12 bases that match TRBD1. With V trimmed by 4 bases and J by 8 bases, 3 bases remained unmatched. Per germline, CDR1 ENHRY and CDR2 SYGVKD. This CDR3 has 14 residues. Written as DNA, the CDR3 is TGTGCCATCAGTGGAGGGGACAGGGGGCACATTCAGTACTTC. It encodes CAISGGDRGHIQYF.

The rearrangement joins TRBV7-2 to TRBJ2-1, with D possibly being TRBD2 (7 bases). The V end was cut by 5 bases, the J end by 6 bases, with 14 bases between. The CDR3 covers 14 residues. Germline CDR1 SGHTA, CDR2 FQGNSA. The CDR3 loop is CASSPGGRGNEQFF. DNA of the CDR3: TGTGCCAGCAGCCCCGGGGGGCGAGGCAATGAGCAGTTCTTC.

This clone was counted at least ten times. This sequence joins TRBV9 and TRBJ2-7; D remains ambiguous. The CDR3 has 11 residues. Germline-derived CDR1 and CDR2 are SGDLS and YYNGEE. The V and J ends lost 8 bases and 6 bases respectively, with 12 bases between them. The CDR3 loop reads CARRDLFEQYF. The CDR3 region has the DNA TGTGCCAGGAGAGATCTTTTCGAGCAGTACTTC.

The rearrangement links TRBV6-5 to TRBJ2-5, with 8 positions matching TRBD2. With 4 bases clipped from V and 4 bases from J, the junction kept 2 bases outside the gene matches. This CDR3 has 13 amino acids. The germline gives CDR1 MNHEY, CDR2 SVGAGI. CDR3: CASSWGLGETQYF. CDR3 nucleotides: TGTGCCAGCAGTTGGGGACTAGGAGAGACCCAGTACTTC.

Many counts were recorded for this clone. The chain combines TRBV14 with TRBJ1-1; 7 positions agree with TRBD1. Germline CDR1 is SGHDN and CDR2 is FVKESK. This CDR3 comprises 14 residues. Trimming cost V 4 bases and J 6 bases; bases outside gene matches: 8. CDR3 region: CASSRRQGVSEAFF. CDR3 nucleotide sequence: TGTGCCAGCAGCCGGAGACAGGGAGTATCTGAAGCTTTCTTT.

This clone was seen only a few times. The CDR3 bases are TGTGCCAGCAGCGTGGCTAGCGGGGGAGATACGCAGTATTTT. Encoded protein: CASSVASGGDTQYF. The V call is TRBV9, the J call TRBJ2-3, with 10 bases matching TRBD2. Unmatched junction bases numbered 2, after V lost 2 bases and J lost 5 bases. The germline V gene has CDR1 SGDLS and CDR2 YYNGEE. This CDR3 has 14 amino acids.

The rearrangement joins TRBV27 to TRBJ2-3; unclear D gene. Germline CDR1 and CDR2: MNHEY and SMNVEV (reference sequence). The CDR3 spans 13 residues. V dropped 6 bases and J dropped 4 bases, with 11 bases sitting between them. For the CDR3, the DNA is TGTGCCAGCAGGGATCCAGAGGCAGATACGCAGTATTTT. This sequence encodes CASRDPEADTQYF.

The chain uses TRBV6-5 and TRBJ2-7; D is unclear. The CDR3 runs 12 residues. Germline V gene data show CDR1 as MNHEY and CDR2 as SVGAGI. V dropped 6 bases and J dropped 2 bases, with 8 bases sitting between them. This chain's CDR3 is CASSDNPYEQYF. CDR3 coding DNA: TGTGCCAGCAGCGACAACCCCTACGAGCAGTACTTC.

The V call is TRBV27, the J call TRBJ2-2; no clear D. V lost 3 bases, J lost 7 bases, and 6 bases lay in between. CDR1 and CDR2 (germline): MNHEY, SMNVEV (reference sequence). The length of the CDR3 is 12 residues. CDR3 residues: CASSFRGGELFF. CDR3 nucleotides: TGTGCCAGCAGTTTTAGAGGCGGGGAGCTGTTTTTT.